A selection of T cell receptor beta chains follows, all from one sample in a study of blood T cell repertoires in COVID-19. Generated by immunoSEQ multiplex PCR, the TCRdb table keeps only in-frame clones and is missing some. The table has approximately 180,000 clones, 70% to 85% seen once. The sample was PBMCs or T cells enriched from blood (not recorded which). These receptors all stem from a woman aged 50 to 60 who had recovered from COVID-19. CDR3s include the opening cysteine and the closing phenylalanine or tryptophan. A D gene is named only where the DNA matches it firmly. Only some rows state a clone size, as once, few, many or a class for expanded clones.

J	D	size	V	DNA	CDR3
TRBJ2-1	NA	once	TRBV9	TGTGCCAGCAGCCCCGGCAAGGGCGGAGGAAATGAGCAGTTCTTC	CASSPGKGGGNEQFF
TRBJ2-3	NA	NA	TRBV29-1	TGCAGCTTTGCCGACAGTCGGACAGATACGCAGTATTTT	CSFADSRTDTQYF
TRBJ2-7	TRBD2	once	TRBV2	TGTGCCAGCAGTGTAGCGGGAGCGAGGTACGAGCAGTACTTC	CASSVAGARYEQYF
TRBJ2-5	TRBD2	NA	TRBV7-9	TGTGCCAGCAGCATGACTAGCGGGAGTGAAAAGACCCAGTACTTC	CASSMTSGSEKTQYF
TRBJ1-2	NA	few	TRBV19	TGTGCCAGTAGTACTCCTACAGGGTACGGCTATGGCTACACCTTC	CASSTPTGYGYGYTF
TRBJ2-1	TRBD2	NA	TRBV6-4	TGTGCCAGCAGTGCCCCGGGACTAGCGGGAGTCGGAAGCTCCTACAATGAGCAGTTCTTC	CASSAPGLAGVGSSYNEQFF
TRBJ2-3	NA	NA	TRBV4-3	TGCGCCAGCAGCCAAGCCCCTCCCGGGACTCAGGATTCAGATACGCAGTATTTT	CASSQAPPGTQDSDTQYF
TRBJ2-1	NA	once	TRBV7-2	TGTGCCAGCAGCTTAGGCGCTAGCGAATACAATGAGCAGTTCTTC	CASSLGASEYNEQFF
TRBJ2-6	TRBD1	NA	TRBV6-5	TGTGCCAGCCGGACAGGCTCTGGGGCCAACGTCCTGACTTTC	CASRTGSGANVLTF
TRBJ2-6	TRBD1	NA	TRBV30	TGTGCCTGGAGTATGACAGGGGTCTCCCTTGGGGCCAACGTCCTGACTTTC	CAWSMTGVSLGANVLTF
TRBJ2-1	TRBD2	NA	TRBV14	TGTGCCAGCAGCACTCGGACTAGCGGGAGGGCCGTCGGTGAGCAGTTCTTC	CASSTRTSGRAVGEQFF
TRBJ2-5	TRBD2	NA	TRBV28	TGTGCATTAAGCAAGCGGGGGAAAGAGGAGACCCAGTACTTC	CALSKRGKEETQYF
TRBJ1-2	NA	many	TRBV28	TGTGCCAGCAGTTCCGCCTCCGACAGGTACTATGGCTACACCTTC	CASSSASDRYYGYTF
TRBJ2-7	TRBD2	NA	TRBV27	TGTGCCAGCAGTCCACGGACTAGCGGTCCCTACGAGCAGTACTTC	CASSPRTSGPYEQYF
TRBJ1-2	NA	NA	TRBV6-4	TGTGCCAGCAGTGTTGATAGGGGCAACTATGGCTACACCTTC	CASSVDRGNYGYTF
TRBJ2-7	TRBD2	NA	TRBV2	TGTGCCAGCAGTGAAGGGACTAGCGCCGGGGGGCAGTACTTC	CASSEGTSAGGQYF
TRBJ1-2	TRBD1	NA	TRBV7-8	TGTGCCAGCAGCCACCGACAGGGCTTCTATGGCTACACCTTC	CASSHRQGFYGYTF
TRBJ2-1	NA	few	TRBV7-2	TGTGCCAGCGGGGCCCGGGTTCTCAATGAGCAGTTCTTC	CASGARVLNEQFF
TRBJ2-2	NA	NA	TRBV28	TGTGCCAGCACTTACCTGGGGACTTACACCGGGGAGCTGTTTTTT	CASTYLGTYTGELFF
TRBJ2-5	NA	NA	TRBV29-1	TGCAGCGTTGATCTCGCGGATCTCTACCAAGAGACCCAGTACTTC	CSVDLADLYQETQYF
TRBJ2-3	TRBD2	NA	TRBV4-2	TGTGCCACCAGCCAAGAAGGAGCGGGCGGGGGGGCAGATACGCAGTATTTT	CATSQEGAGGGADTQYF
TRBJ1-3	NA	once	TRBV12-3/TRBV12-4	TGTGCCAGCACTCAACAGGGAAACACCATATATTTT	CASTQQGNTIYF
TRBJ2-2	TRBD1	NA	TRBV19	TGTGCCAGTTTCAGGACAGGAATGGGCACCGGGGAGCTGTTTTTT	CASFRTGMGTGELFF
TRBJ2-1	TRBD2	NA	TRBV7-2	TGTGCCAGCAGCTCAGCGACTAGCGGGCCGAATGAGCAGTTCTTC	CASSSATSGPNEQFF
TRBJ2-7	TRBD2	NA	TRBV9	TGTGCCCGCAGCGCTCCCGGGGGGGCGGGATACGAGCAGTACTTC	CARSAPGGAGYEQYF
TRBJ2-7	NA	NA	TRBV5-1	TGCGCCAGCAGCTTGGGGGGGCCCTACGAGCAGTACTTC	CASSLGGPYEQYF
TRBJ1-2	NA	NA	TRBV12-3/TRBV12-4	TGTGCCAGCACCCCTGGGGGGGGCTGGGGCTACACCTTC	CASTPGGGWGYTF
TRBJ2-5	NA	once	TRBV7-6	TGTGCCAGCAGCTTAGCCGGTGGGACCCAGTACTTC	CASSLAGGTQYF
TRBJ2-1	NA	NA	TRBV11-1	TGTGCCAGCAGCTTAGGACGGGAGTACCATGAGCAGTTCTTC	CASSLGREYHEQFF
TRBJ2-2	TRBD2	NA	TRBV7-2	TGTGCCAGCAGCTTAGAGCTAGCGGGAGTAGCCGGGGAGCTGTTTTTT	CASSLELAGVAGELFF
TRBJ1-2	TRBD1	NA	TRBV19	TGTGCCACCAGCAGGGGGACAGGGAAGGGCTATGGCTACACCTTC	CATSRGTGKGYGYTF
TRBJ2-7	NA	NA	TRBV7-9	TGTGCCAGCAGCTTAGAGGCGGGAACCGAGCAGTACTTC	CASSLEAGTEQYF
TRBJ2-3	TRBD2	NA	TRBV11-2	TGTGCCAGCAGCTTGGGCCTAGCGGGAGGAGACACAGATACGCAGTATTTT	CASSLGLAGGDTDTQYF
TRBJ2-7	NA	NA	TRBV28	TGTGCCAGCAGCCCAAGGGGCGGGGCCTACGAGCAGTACTTC	CASSPRGGAYEQYF
TRBJ2-1	NA	NA	TRBV19	TGTGCCAGTAGTGCCCTAAGGAGCGGTCGTACCAATGAGCAGTTCTTC	CASSALRSGRTNEQFF
TRBJ1-2	NA	NA	TRBV18	TGTGCCAGCTCACCAGGTGGCAGCTATGGCTACACCTTC	CASSPGGSYGYTF
TRBJ2-7	TRBD2	NA	TRBV18	TGTGCCAGCTCACCACAGAGCGGGAGAATCTACGAGCAGTACTTC	CASSPQSGRIYEQYF
TRBJ1-6	NA	few	TRBV28	TGTGCCAGCTGCCTGGGGAGCTCCTATAATTCACCCCTCCACTTT	CASCLGSSYNSPLHF
TRBJ1-2	NA	NA	TRBV10-1	TGCGCCAGCAGTGTTGGAGCAAACTATGGCTACACCTTC	CASSVGANYGYTF
TRBJ2-3	TRBD2	NA	TRBV2	TGTGCCAGCAGTGCCACACCAGCGGGAGGCCAAGATACGCAGTATTTT	CASSATPAGGQDTQYF
TRBJ1-1	NA	few	TRBV30	TGTGCCTTTCACAGGCGGTTAGAAGCTTTCTTT	CAFHRRLEAFF
TRBJ2-7	TRBD1	once	TRBV18	TGTGCCAGCTCAGGGGGACAGGGTGGTTACGAGCAGTACTTC	CASSGGQGGYEQYF
TRBJ2-1	NA	NA	TRBV18	TGTGCCAGCTCACCACCAGCAGCTAGGCCCTGGGAGCAGTTCTTC	CASSPPAARPWEQFF
TRBJ1-1	NA	once	TRBV28	TGTGCCAGCAGTACAGGGTACGACACTGAAGCTTTCTTT	CASSTGYDTEAFF
TRBJ2-6	TRBD1	NA	TRBV7-3	TGTGCCAGCAGCTTATATGGGACAGGGGTAGGATACTCTGGGGCCAACGTCCTGACTTTC	CASSLYGTGVGYSGANVLTF
TRBJ1-3	TRBD1	NA	TRBV6-5	TGTGCCAGCAGTTACTCCGCCGGACAGGGGAGAAACACCATATATTTT	CASSYSAGQGRNTIYF
TRBJ1-4	TRBD1	NA	TRBV4-1	TGCGCCAGCAGCCAATCCGGGACAGGGAGAGGTAATGAAAAACTGTTTTTT	CASSQSGTGRGNEKLFF
TRBJ1-2	TRBD1	few	TRBV18	TGTGCCAGCTCTGTAGGGCAGGGGGACCTCTATGGCTACACCTTC	CASSVGQGDLYGYTF
TRBJ2-7	TRBD2	NA	TRBV25-1	TGTGCCAGCAGTAGGTCTAGCGGCTACGAGCAGTACTTC	CASSRSSGYEQYF
TRBJ2-1	NA	few	TRBV21-1	TGTGCCAGCAGCCTCGAACGGGAGAGGCGGGATGAGCAGTTCTTC	CASSLERERRDEQFF
TRBJ1-1	NA	NA	TRBV29-1	TGCAGCGTCAACAGGGTCCCGAACACTGAAGCTTTCTTT	CSVNRVPNTEAFF